This TCR beta chain appears in the sequencing data of a study of shared clonotypes between healthy human individuals. In the authors' workflow: There were no quality scores in the junction-only immunoSEQ sequences, so filtering differed. Libraries were prepared by immunoSEQ multiplex PCR; TCRdb keeps only in-frame clonotypes and omits some of them. That table gives V, J and clone size, and the DNA gave D and trimming. The table has some 2.1 million clones, roughly 94% seen once. V gave up 4 bases and J gave up 0 bases, with 8 bases separating them. The germline V gene has CDR1 SGHRS and CDR2 YFSETQ. The CDR3 totals 15 residues.

This TCR was recovered from a young man in good health. J is TRBJ1-6 and V is TRBV5-1; no definite D call. Sequencing used naive CD4+ T cells sorted from blood. The subset here: CD45RA+ positively selected. The CDR3 nucleotides are TGCGCCAGCAGCGTACAGAGCTCCTATAATTCACCCCTCCACTTT. It codes for CASSVQSSYNSPLHF.